This TCR beta chain emerged from a study of identical twins listed by TCRdb under 2016. In terms of the full investigation: The study deep-sequenced TCR alpha and beta repertoires from monozygotic twins, unrelated adults of various ages and cord blood to test whether fetal clonotypes persist. To rule out contamination, the twin experiments were replicated at different times with different library preparation protocols. Summary of the overall study and its limitations: Abundant cord blood beta clonotypes had fewer insertions, young adult naive repertoires showed a similar but weaker trend, and memory repertoires showed no such trend. Compared with coincidental sharing between unrelated individuals, out-of-frame TCR alpha sequences shared between twins showed an excess of sequences with low generation probability. The excess sharing between twins in beta out-of-frame sequences was weaker because fewer shared sequences reduced the signal-to-noise ratio. Invariant T cells such as MAIT and iNKT could partly confound zero-insertion analyses, though diverse VJ usage argued against this for most clonotypes. Recombination models systematically underestimated out-of-frame TCR alpha sharing in monozygotic twins but agreed with sharing between unrelated individuals. Because the same donors could not be followed over many years, the conclusions relied on cross-sectional statistical analysis.

Every donor in the study was a healthy Caucasian. The germline V gene (reference sequence) sets CDR1 to DFQATT and CDR2 to SNEGSKA. The CDR3 covers 14 residues, taking in both the cysteine and the phenylalanine. Only the CDR3 portion is preserved as DNA: 42 bases, with reading frame beginning at the first base. V has 6 bases trimmed and J has 11 bases trimmed; junction bases matching no gene number 18. Receptor amplification or capture employed 5' RACE. Instrument used: Illumina HiSeq 2000. A universal primer binding site was introduced by template switching, and a unique molecular identifier was present in the final cDNA, enabling accurate counting of TCR cDNA molecules. Specific primers in the conserved constant-segment region were used to synthesize first-strand cDNA for the TCR alpha and beta chains. To control for contamination, every cDNA library carried two barcodes: a SMART-Mk sample barcode plus Illumina barcodes. TruSeq adapter sequences, together with Illumina sample barcodes, were added in two successive PCR steps. Sequencing of the TCR alpha and beta cDNA libraries was done on the Illumina HiSeq platform using custom primers. On the study's bioinformatics: MiGEC processed the raw reads to extract unique molecular identifiers, while MiXCR was used to determine the CDR3 positions. For each individual, recombination models were inferred using an EM algorithm with the repgenHMM and IGoR tools. Shared clonotypes were analyzed with the tcR package in R, and sharing was normalized by the product of cloneset sizes. Out-of-frame nonproductive sequences were analyzed to study raw recombination free of thymic and clonal selection effects. TCRdb reran the public reads through fastp at Q25 and MiXCR, keeping productive beta chains. Identical CDR3 proteins give one entry, which carries the most common genes and DNA. None of the V and J calls come from the authors' own analysis; TCRdb made them. This sample gives approximately 1.8 million distinct CDR3 sequences in total; less than 40% of them show up just once. Around 0.3% of the sample goes to the ten largest clones.

As to this clonotype: Which antigen it targets is not known. There are no base qualities to consult, and no much larger clone falls within one base.

The rearranged segments are TRBV20-1 and TRBJ2-5, and TRBD1 aligns with 7 junction nucleotides. This receptor was taken from a newborn girl in good health. Sequencing was performed on cord blood. DNA sequence: TGCAGTGCCCCCGACAGGGTTCGAGATCGAGAGCAGTACTTC. This encodes CSAPDRVRDREQYF.